A few counts support the clone carrying this T cell receptor (beta chain). TCRbeta library preparation incorporated unique molecular identifiers. Each CDR3 protein gets one entry after TCRdb re-called the PCR reads with MiXCR. The sample includes hundreds of thousands of distinct CDR3 sequences, 16% of them seen just once. The CDR3 runs to 13 residues. This record comes from a study of T-cell reconstitution after alpha-beta-depleted transplantation in children. The source is a human donor who donated a stem cell graft to a child with acute myeloid leukemia. The sequencing used PBMCs from the stem cell graft donor, collected from the stem cell graft. The genes are TRBV21-1 and TRBJ2-7; the DNA was not used to check the table's D call, TRBD1. TRBV21-1 is annotated as a pseudogene. The CDR3 region has the DNA TGTGCCAGCAGCAAGTGGGACAGGGAGGAGCAGTACTTC. It translates to CASSKWDREEQYF.